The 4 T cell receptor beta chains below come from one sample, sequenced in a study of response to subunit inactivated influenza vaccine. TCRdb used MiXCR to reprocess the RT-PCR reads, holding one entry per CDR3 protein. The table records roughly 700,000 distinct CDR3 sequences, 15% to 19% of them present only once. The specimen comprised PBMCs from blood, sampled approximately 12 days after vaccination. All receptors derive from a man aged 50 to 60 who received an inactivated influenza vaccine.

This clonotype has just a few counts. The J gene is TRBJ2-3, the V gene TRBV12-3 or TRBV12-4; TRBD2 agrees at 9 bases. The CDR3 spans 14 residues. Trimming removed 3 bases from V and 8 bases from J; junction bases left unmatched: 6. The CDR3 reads CASSFGSGGITQYF. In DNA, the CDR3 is TGTGCCAGCAGTTTTGGTAGCGGGGGTATTACGCAGTATTTT.

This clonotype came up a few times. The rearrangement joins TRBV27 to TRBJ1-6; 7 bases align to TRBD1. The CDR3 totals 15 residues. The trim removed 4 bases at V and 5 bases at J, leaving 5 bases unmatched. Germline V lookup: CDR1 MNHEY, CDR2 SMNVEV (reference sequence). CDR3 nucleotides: TGTGCCAGCAGTTCGGACAGGACAAATAATTCACCCCTCCACTTT. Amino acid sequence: CASSSDRTNNSPLHF.

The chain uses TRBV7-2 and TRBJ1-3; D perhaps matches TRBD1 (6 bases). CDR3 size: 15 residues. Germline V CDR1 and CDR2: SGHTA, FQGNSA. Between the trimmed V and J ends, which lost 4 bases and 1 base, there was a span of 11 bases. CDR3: CASSSGASSGNTIYF. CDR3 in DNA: TGTGCCAGCAGCTCAGGGGCATCGTCTGGAAACACCATATATTTT.

Written as DNA, the CDR3 is TGCAGCGTTGAGAGGGAATGGCCCACAGATACGCAGTATTTT. This encodes CSVEREWPTDTQYF. The V call is TRBV29-1, the J call TRBJ2-3; D may be TRBD2 (5 bases). The CDR3 runs to 14 residues. V was shortened by 3 bases and J by 2 bases, with 12 bases between the two germline ends. Germline V gene data show CDR1 as SQVTM and CDR2 as ANQGSEA.